The 28 T cell receptor beta chains given below trace back to one sample, sequenced in a study. TCRdb reanalysed the 5' RACE reads using MiXCR and keeps one entry per CDR3 protein. The sample includes about 60,000 distinct CDR3 sequences, roughly 30% of them seen just once. The sample comprised tumor-infiltrating naive CD4+ T cells sorted from the breast tumor. Described subset: naive CD4+ T cells, CD4+CD45RA+CD25-. The receptors stem from a female donor with breast cancer.

This chain connects TRBV30 to TRBJ2-1; D not certain. Germline lookup yields CDR1 GTSNPN and CDR2 SVGIG (reference sequence). The CDR3 spans 12 residues. Trimming removed 3 bases at V and 8 bases at J, with 11 bases between. Here the CDR3 reads CAWRLSGYEQFF. The CDR3 coding sequence is TGTGCCTGGAGGCTTTCCGGGTATGAGCAGTTCTTC.

Of note for this clonotype: The conserved phenylalanine or tryptophan normally closing the CDR3 is absent here, so this likely arose from a read error. The V and J genes are TRBV20-1 and TRBJ2-3, with 10 bases lining up with TRBD2. CDR3 size: 17 residues. Germline V CDR1 and CDR2: DFQATT, SNEGSKA (reference sequence). V trimming: 4 bases; J trimming: 3 bases; junction bases outside the gene matches: 13. The CDR3 region has the DNA TGCAGTGCTAAACTCCCGGGGGCTAGCGGGAGTACAGATACGCAGTATTGT. Residues: CSAKLPGASGSTDTQYC.

This clonotype was found a few times. The rearrangement links TRBV15 to TRBJ1-5, with 7 bases that match TRBD1. The CDR3 has 17 residues. Germline V gives CDR1 LNHNV, CDR2 YYDKDF (reference sequence). The J segment lost 7 bases and the V segment lost 6 bases, leaving 18 bases of the junction unmatched. CDR3 sequence (DNA): TGTGCCACCAGTAGAAGACAGGGCGGGTTTGAGGGGCAGCCCCAGCATTTT. This encodes CATSRRQGGFEGQPQHF.

This sequence joins TRBV7-6 and TRBJ2-5; TRBD2 might be the D (6 bases). Germline assignment: CDR1 SGHVS and CDR2 FNYEAQ. V was clipped by 1 base and J by 2 bases, with 11 bases between them. The CDR3 contains 15 residues. The chain's CDR3 is CASSLGLGRQETQYF. Written as DNA, the CDR3 is TGTGCCAGCAGCTTAGGTCTCGGGAGACAAGAGACCCAGTACTTC.

This clonotype was detected ten times or more. The rearrangement links TRBV6-2 or TRBV6-3 to TRBJ2-1, with 9 bases lining up with TRBD2. The CDR3 runs 15 residues. Per germline, CDR1 MNHEY and CDR2 SVGEGT. V shed 6 bases and J 9 bases; nucleotides not matched to a gene: 12. CDR3 DNA sequence: TGTGCCAGCAGCCGCCTCAGCGGGAGGAGGGGTGAGCAGTTCTTC. This codes for CASSRLSGRRGEQFF.

This chain links TRBV30 with TRBJ1-6; D remains unclear. The ends were cut back, 1 base at V and 4 bases at J, with 8 bases in the middle. The CDR3 runs 14 residues. Germline values: CDR1 GTSNPN, CDR2 SVGIG (reference sequence). The CDR3 reads CAWSGSPYNSPLHF. The CDR3 coding sequence is TGTGCCTGGAGTGGGTCACCTTATAATTCACCCCTCCACTTT.

The genes are TRBV5-1 and TRBJ2-5, with 7 bases lining up with TRBD1. Looked up from germline, CDR1 is SGHRS and CDR2 is YFSETQ. There are 17 residues in the CDR3. V lost 4 bases, J lost 5 bases, and 17 bases stayed unmatched. CDR3 residues: CASSRQGLHFTGETQYF. The CDR3, as DNA: TGCGCCAGCAGCCGACAGGGCCTCCACTTTACTGGGGAGACCCAGTACTTC.

This clonotype was counted between two and nine times. The rearrangement links TRBV5-1 to TRBJ2-7; 15 positions agree with TRBD2. V shed 3 bases and J 6 bases; nucleotides not matched to a gene: 4. Germline V gene data show CDR1 as SGHRS and CDR2 as YFSETQ. The length of the CDR3 is 15 residues. For the CDR3, the DNA is TGCGCCAGCAGCTACGGACTAGCGGGAGGGCCCGAGCAGTACTTC. Its protein is CASSYGLAGGPEQYF.

Turning to this clonotype: An end of the junction does not agree with germline; a read error may underlie this. CDR3 DNA: TGTGCCAGCAATCGGACTAGCGGGGGACTCACAGGTACGCAGTATTTT. Its translation is CASNRTSGGLTGTQYF. The rearrangement joins TRBV6-1 to TRBJ2-3; 13 nucleotides line up with TRBD2. Germline V lookup: CDR1 MNHNS, CDR2 SASEGT. This CDR3 comprises 16 residues.

This clonotype counts as medium-sized. This chain uses TRBV6-1 with TRBJ1-1; D is perhaps TRBD1 (5 bases). Trimming took 6 bases from V and 5 from J, leaving 10 bases between them. The germline CDR1 and CDR2 sequences are MNHNS and SASEGT. CDR3 size: 12 residues. CDR3 amino acids: CASSLGVTEAFF. The DNA of the CDR3 is TGTGCCAGCAGCTTAGGGGTAACTGAAGCTTTCTTT.

This clonotype showed up many times. The J gene is TRBJ2-7, the V gene TRBV7-2; 11 nucleotides agree with TRBD2. Germline CDR1 SGHTA, CDR2 FQGNSA. V shed 5 bases, J shed 2 bases, and the junction held 5 bases outside the gene matches. The CDR3 is made up of 15 amino acids. The CDR3 bases are TGTGCCAGCAGCCTCGGGACTAGCGGTCCCTACGAGCAGTACTTC. Protein sequence: CASSLGTSGPYEQYF.

This clonotype was counted a few times. For the CDR3, the DNA is TGTGCCAGCAGTGAAGTTTTCCATGAGCAGTTCTTC. Translating it yields CASSEVFHEQFF. The V gene is TRBV6-1, the J gene TRBJ2-1; D call uncertain. The V gene's germline CDR1 is MNHNS and CDR2 SASEGT. This CDR3 comprises 12 residues. V was trimmed by 1 base and J by 8 bases, leaving 6 bases between them.

This chain uses TRBV7-2 with TRBJ2-5, with D tentatively TRBD1 (6 bases). Germline V gives CDR1 SGHTA, CDR2 FQGNSA. The CDR3 spans 16 residues. Trimming cost V 5 bases and J 6 bases, with 22 bases left between them. For the CDR3, the DNA is TGTGCCAGCAGCCCGCGCGGGCTAGGGGGATCCAAGACCCAGTACTTC. Translating it yields CASSPRGLGGSKTQYF.

Notes on this clonotype: The final CDR3 position lacks the conserved phenylalanine or tryptophan, pointing to a likely read error. V gene TRBV7-9 combines with J gene TRBJ1-1; D is possibly TRBD1 (5 bases). Germline V lookup: CDR1 SEHNR, CDR2 FQNEAQ (reference sequence). This CDR3 comprises 14 residues. Deletions cut 3 bases from V and 0 bases from J, with 8 bases between. The CDR3 reads CASSFGGLNTEAFS. The CDR3, as DNA: TGTGCCAGCAGCTTTGGGGGTTTGAACACTGAAGCTTTCTCT.

This clonotype was counted many times. The rearrangement joins TRBV5-1 to TRBJ1-2, with D perhaps TRBD1 (5 bases). CDR3 size: 15 residues. V lost 0 bases to trimming and J lost 3 bases, with 12 bases between them. Looked up from germline, CDR1 is SGHRS and CDR2 is YFSETQ. The CDR3 nucleotides read TGCGCCAGCAGCTTGGCCGGCGGGGGGGACTATGGCTACACCTTC. Residues: CASSLAGGGDYGYTF.

This chain joins TRBV7-3 and TRBJ2-3, with D uncertain. With 5 bases removed from V and 5 bases from J, the gap between germline ends came to 11 bases. This CDR3 is 13 amino acids long. CDR1 is SGHTA and CDR2 is FQGTGA in the germline V gene. CDR3 loop: CASSPLLGDTQYF. The CDR3 DNA sequence: TGTGCCAGCAGCCCCTTGTTGGGAGATACGCAGTATTTT.

On this clonotype: A read error may be the cause here, since a much bigger clone is one base away. The rearrangement joins TRBV4-2 to TRBJ2-1; no reliable D call. This CDR3 contains 13 residues. V was cut by 3 bases and J by 8 bases, with 11 bases left in between. Germline V gene data show CDR1 as LGHNA and CDR2 as YNFKEQ. CDR3 loop: CASSHASSDEQFF. The CDR3, as DNA: TGTGCCAGCAGCCATGCCAGCAGTGATGAGCAGTTCTTC.

This clonotype occurred a few times. The chain uses TRBV5-6 and TRBJ2-4, with D perhaps being TRBD1 or TRBD2 (5 bases each). Germline lookup yields CDR1 SGHDT and CDR2 YYEEEE. The CDR3 loop spans 15 amino acids. The ends were cut back, 0 bases at V and 0 bases at J, with 7 bases in the middle. The DNA for the CDR3 is TGTGCCAGCAGCTTGGCGGGGCTAGCCAAAAACATTCAGTACTTC. Amino acid sequence: CASSLAGLAKNIQYF.

In this sample, this clonotype turned up a few times. The chain is built from TRBV7-6 and TRBJ2-3, with 7 nucleotides matching TRBD2. V shed 4 bases and J 2 bases; nucleotides not matched to a gene: 3. Germline values: CDR1 SGHVS, CDR2 FNYEAQ. The CDR3 has 14 residues. The CDR3 bases are TGTGCCAGCAGCTCCGGGAGGACCACAGATACGCAGTATTTT. Encoded protein: CASSSGRTTDTQYF.

This clonotype rates as medium-sized. This rearrangement joins TRBV7-2 to TRBJ1-3, with 7 nucleotides matching TRBD1. After removal of 5 bases from V and 3 bases from J, the junction contained 4 bases not matched to a gene. This CDR3 is 14 amino acids long. The germline gives CDR1 SGHTA, CDR2 FQGNSA. CDR3 bases: TGTGCCAGCAGCCCACAGGGGTATGGAAACACCATATATTTT. This gives the protein CASSPQGYGNTIYF.

The CDR3 sequence is CASSPTTQTGSYEQYF. CDR3 in DNA: TGCGCCAGCAGCCCCACCACACAGACAGGGTCCTACGAGCAGTACTTC. V gene TRBV5-1 combines with J gene TRBJ2-7; 7 bases agree with TRBD1. Germline lookup yields CDR1 SGHRS and CDR2 YFSETQ. The CDR3 spans 16 residues. V shed 4 bases, J shed 1 base, and the junction held 11 bases outside the gene matches.

This clonotype rates as medium-sized (0.01 to 0.1%). This chain connects TRBV29-1 to TRBJ2-7; possible D gene TRBD1, 6 bases. CDR3 size: 12 residues. V lost 7 bases, J lost 3 bases, and 13 bases lay in between. Per germline, CDR1 SQVTM and CDR2 ANQGSEA. CDR3 coding DNA: TGCAGCGCACACGAGGACAGCTACGAGCAGTACTTC. Translated, it gives CSAHEDSYEQYF.

This clonotype was observed a handful of times. This sequence joins TRBV12-3 or TRBV12-4 and TRBJ2-5, with TRBD1 identical over 11 bases. This CDR3 comprises 15 residues. With V trimmed by 6 bases and J by 4 bases, 7 bases remained unmatched. The CDR3 loop reads CASRTGQGVSETQYF. The CDR3 DNA follows: TGTGCCAGCAGGACGGGACAGGGGGTGTCAGAGACCCAGTACTTC.

The chain joins TRBV20-1 to TRBJ1-5; D gene ambiguous. CDR1 and CDR2 (germline): DFQATT, SNEGSKA (reference sequence). The CDR3 runs to 14 residues. V was clipped by 6 bases and J by 0 bases, with 12 bases between them. CDR3 DNA sequence: TGCAGTGCCCCGCCAAGGTATAGCAATCAGCCCCAGCATTTT. This encodes CSAPPRYSNQPQHF.

The J gene is TRBJ2-3, the V gene TRBV11-2; D is uncertain. This CDR3 has 15 residues. Germline CDR1 and CDR2: SGHAT and FQNNGV. Trimming left V 3 bases short and J 1 base short, with 11 bases between. This chain's CDR3 is CASSFVRVGTDTQYF. The CDR3, as DNA: TGTGCCAGCAGCTTTGTTCGAGTAGGCACAGATACGCAGTATTTT.

The chain is built from TRBV20-1 and TRBJ2-7; 11 bases line up with TRBD2. Germline lookup yields CDR1 DFQATT and CDR2 SNEGSKA (reference sequence). V lost 6 bases and J lost 5; bases outside the gene matches: 12. The CDR3 spans 15 residues. The CDR3 region is CSARDRLAGGHEQYF. In nucleotides, the CDR3 is TGCAGTGCCCGGGACCGCCTAGCGGGAGGTCACGAGCAGTACTTC.

The V and J genes are TRBV7-9 and TRBJ1-6; a possible D gene is TRBD1 (5 bases). The length of the CDR3 is 14 residues. V shed 10 bases and J shed 7 bases, with 17 bases lying between them. Germline V gene lookup returns CDR1 SEHNR and CDR2 FQNEAQ (reference sequence). Written as DNA, the CDR3 is TGTGCCACCTCTTCCCAGGGTGGAAATTCACCCCTCCACTTT. Amino acids: CATSSQGGNSPLHF.

This clonotype was recorded a few times. This chain connects TRBV30 to TRBJ2-7; TRBD1 might be the D (5 bases). Trimming stripped 0 bases from V and 5 bases from J, with 17 bases between. This CDR3 comprises 15 residues. Per the germline V gene, CDR1 is GTSNPN and CDR2 is SVGIG (reference sequence). CDR3 loop: CAWSVYEQVRNEQYF. The CDR3 bases are TGTGCCTGGAGTGTATATGAACAGGTTAGAAACGAGCAGTACTTC.